The source of this T cell receptor (beta chain) is a study of T cell responses to AZD1222 COVID-19 vaccine. The study's findings and limits: At baseline, just five to seven AZD1222 recipients tested seropositive. A reported finding is that nearly half of spike-specific TCRs target unmutated variant regions. Most donors were white British, females outnumbered males, and clonal diversity was possibly underestimated.

Germline assignment: CDR1 SGHNT and CDR2 YENEEA. The CDR3 is 14 residues long. Trimming removed 9 bases at V and 0 bases at J, with 12 bases between. On this clone: Its specificity is unknown.

Produced via immunoSEQ multiplex PCR; TCRdb's table is partial and in-frame only. The sample records some 150,000 clones, approximately 90% being singletons. The receptor's source is an adult who received the AZD1222 COVID-19 vaccine. Sequencing used peripheral blood, obtained 28 days after the second AZD1222 dose. The chain links TRBV11-3 to TRBJ2-1, with D perhaps matching TRBD2 (6 bases). CDR3 loop: CASGGRISYNEQFF. CDR3 sequence (DNA): TGTGCCAGTGGAGGGCGGATCTCCTACAATGAGCAGTTCTTC. Full variable domain (missing parts from reference TRBV11-3 and TRBJ2-1): EAGVVQSPRYKIIEKKQPVAFWCNPISGHNTLYWYLQNLGQGPELLIRYENEEAVDDSQLPKDRFSAERLKGVDSTLKIQPAELGDSAVYLCASGGRISYNEQFFGPGTRLTVL.